The entry below describes one T cell receptor (beta chain). The antigen remains unidentified. The V and J ends lost 2 bases and 4 bases respectively, with 8 bases between them. Germline CDR1 SGHTA, CDR2 FQGTGA. CDR3 length equals 14 residues. The naive CD8 fraction comprised CD45RO-negative cells positively selected for CCR7 and excluded terminally differentiated effector memory CD45RA+ cells. The data belong to a study of shared clonotypes between healthy human individuals. Study results and caveats: Four donors had 5% to 6.5% of their naive CD4 clonotypes in common.

It was 150 to 200 ng DNA, 33,000 or so T cell genomes, that sorted-subset replicate PCRs used. Measured with immunoSEQ multiplex PCR; TCRdb has only the in-frame clones, and not every one. The sample lists over 2 million clones, less than 95% seen once, with approximately 1.2% in the top ten. The chain joins TRBV7-3 to TRBJ2-2; the D gene is possibly TRBD1 (5 bases). This receptor was taken from a man younger than 35 in good health. Sample: naive CD8+ T cells sorted from blood. CDR3 region: CASSLGRATGELFF. The CDR3, as DNA: TGTGCCAGCAGCTTAGGCAGGGCCACCGGGGAGCTGTTTTTT. The variable domain in full, completed from reference TRBV7-3 and TRBJ2-2, reads GAGVSQTPSNKVTEKGKYVELRCDPISGHTALYWYRQSLGQGPEFLIYFQGTGAADDSGLPNDRFFAVRPEGSVSTLKIQRTERGDSAVYLCASSLGRATGELFFGEGSRLTVL.